A single sample gave rise to the 3 T cell receptor beta chains below, sequenced in a study of T cell responses to AZD1222 COVID-19 vaccine. Here immunoSEQ multiplex PCR was the method, and the copy in TCRdb shows in-frame clones only, minus some. In the table there are some 60,000 clones, 70% to 80% of which are singletons. The specimen comprised peripheral blood, sampled 28 days after the second AZD1222 dose. The receptors originated from an adult who received the AZD1222 COVID-19 vaccine.

V is TRBV15 and J is TRBJ2-2; 8 bases map to TRBD1. V lost 4 bases, J lost 3 bases, and 7 bases stayed unmatched. The CDR3 has 16 residues. CDR1 LNHNV and CDR2 YYDKDF come from the germline V gene (reference sequence). The CDR3 loop is CATSTRQGSYTGELFF. The CDR3 nucleotides are TGTGCCACCAGCACTAGACAGGGGTCTTACACCGGGGAGCTGTTTTTT.

This chain uses TRBV7-9 with TRBJ1-2; possibly TRBD1 for D (5 bases). CDR3 length: 15 residues. V lost 1 base to trimming and J lost 3 bases, with 12 bases between them. Germline lookup yields CDR1 SEHNR and CDR2 FQNEAQ (reference sequence). The CDR3 nucleotides are TGTGCCAGCAGCTTAGGAGGGGCACGGGACTATGGCTACACCTTC. This sequence encodes CASSLGGARDYGYTF.

The chain links TRBV15 to TRBJ1-2, with 8 bases aligning to TRBD1. Germline V gene data show CDR1 as LNHNV and CDR2 as YYDKDF (reference sequence). The J segment lost 2 bases and the V segment lost 1 base, leaving 3 bases of the junction unmatched. This CDR3 is built from 15 residues. CDR3 sequence reads: CATSRGQGKNYGYTF. CDR3 DNA sequence: TGTGCCACCAGCAGAGGACAGGGGAAGAACTATGGCTACACCTTC.